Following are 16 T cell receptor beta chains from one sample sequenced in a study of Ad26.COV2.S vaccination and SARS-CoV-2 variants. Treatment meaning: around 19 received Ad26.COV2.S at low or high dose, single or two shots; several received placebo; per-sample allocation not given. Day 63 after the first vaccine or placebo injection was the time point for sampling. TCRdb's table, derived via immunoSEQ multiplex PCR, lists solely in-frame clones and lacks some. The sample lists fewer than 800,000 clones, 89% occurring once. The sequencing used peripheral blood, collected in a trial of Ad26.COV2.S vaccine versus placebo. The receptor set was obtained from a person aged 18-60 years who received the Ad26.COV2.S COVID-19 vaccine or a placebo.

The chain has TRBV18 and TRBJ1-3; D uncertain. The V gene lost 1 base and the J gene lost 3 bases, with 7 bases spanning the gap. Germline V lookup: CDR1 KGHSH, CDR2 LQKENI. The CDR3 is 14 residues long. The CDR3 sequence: CASSPRQDGNTIYF. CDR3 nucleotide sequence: TGTGCCAGCTCACCACGGCAGGATGGAAACACCATATATTTT. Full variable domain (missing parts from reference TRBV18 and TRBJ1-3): NAGVMQNPRHLVRRRGQEARLRCSPMKGHSHVYWYRQLPEEGLKFMVYLQKENIIDESGMPKERFSAEFPKEGPSILRIQQVVRGDSAAYFCASSPRQDGNTIYFGEGSWLTVV.

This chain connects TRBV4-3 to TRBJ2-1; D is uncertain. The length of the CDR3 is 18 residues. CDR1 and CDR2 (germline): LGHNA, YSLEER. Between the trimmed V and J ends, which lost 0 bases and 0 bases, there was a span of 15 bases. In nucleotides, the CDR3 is TGCGCCAGCAGCCAAGACCACCCTAAGGAGCCCTCCTACAATGAGCAGTTCTTC. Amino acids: CASSQDHPKEPSYNEQFF.

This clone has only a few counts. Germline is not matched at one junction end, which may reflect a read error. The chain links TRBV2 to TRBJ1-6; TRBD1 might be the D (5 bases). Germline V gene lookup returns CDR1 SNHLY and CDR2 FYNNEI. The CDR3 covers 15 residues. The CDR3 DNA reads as TGTGCCAGCAGAGAAGCCAGGGCGAGGGGTTCACCCCTCCACTTT. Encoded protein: CASREARARGSPLHF.

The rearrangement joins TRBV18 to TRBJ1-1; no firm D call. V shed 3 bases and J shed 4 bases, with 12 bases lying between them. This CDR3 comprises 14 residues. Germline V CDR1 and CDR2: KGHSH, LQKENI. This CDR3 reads CASSPQPGGTEAFF. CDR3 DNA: TGTGCCAGCTCACCTCAGCCAGGTGGCACTGAAGCTTTCTTT. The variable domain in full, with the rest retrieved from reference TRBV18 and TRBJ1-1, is NAGVMQNPRHLVRRRGQEARLRCSPMKGHSHVYWYRQLPEEGLKFMVYLQKENIIDESGMPKERFSAEFPKEGPSILRIQQVVRGDSAAYFCASSPQPGGTEAFFGQGTRLTVV.

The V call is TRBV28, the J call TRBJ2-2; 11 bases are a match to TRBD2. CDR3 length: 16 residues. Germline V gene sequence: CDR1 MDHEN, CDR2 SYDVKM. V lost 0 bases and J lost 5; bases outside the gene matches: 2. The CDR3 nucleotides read TGTGCCAGCAGTTTATGGACTAGCGGGAATACCGGGGAGCTGTTTTTT. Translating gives CASSLWTSGNTGELFF.

CDR3: CASSPRKDSSYNEQFF. The CDR3 bases are TGTGCCAGCTCGCCAAGAAAGGATAGCTCCTACAATGAGCAGTTCTTC. The chain carries TRBV18 and TRBJ2-1; no definite D call. V lost 6 bases and J lost 0, with 15 bases in between. The CDR3 has 16 amino acids. The germline gives CDR1 KGHSH, CDR2 LQKENI.

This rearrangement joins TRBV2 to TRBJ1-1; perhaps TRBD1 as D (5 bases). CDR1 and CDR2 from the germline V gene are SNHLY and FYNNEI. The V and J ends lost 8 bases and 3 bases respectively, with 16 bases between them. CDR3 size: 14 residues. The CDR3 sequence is CASVVQGGHTEAFF. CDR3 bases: TGTGCCAGCGTAGTGCAGGGAGGGCACACTGAAGCTTTCTTT. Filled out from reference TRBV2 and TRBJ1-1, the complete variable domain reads EPEVTQTPSHQVTQMGQEVILRCVPISNHLYFYWYRQILGQKVEFLVSFYNNEISEKSEIFDDQFSVERPDGSNFTLKIRSTKLEDSAMYFCASVVQGGHTEAFFGQGTRLTVV.

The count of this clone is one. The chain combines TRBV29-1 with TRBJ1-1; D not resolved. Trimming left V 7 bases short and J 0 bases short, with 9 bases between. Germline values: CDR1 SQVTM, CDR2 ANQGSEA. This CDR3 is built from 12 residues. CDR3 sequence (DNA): TGCAGCGCTGTACCGATGAACACTGAAGCTTTCTTT. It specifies CSAVPMNTEAFF. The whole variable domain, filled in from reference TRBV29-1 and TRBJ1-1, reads SAVISQKPSRDICQRGTSLTIQCQVDSQVTMMFWYRQQPGQSLTLIATANQGSEATYESGFVIDKFPISRPNLTFSTLTVSNMSPEDSSIYLCSAVPMNTEAFFGQGTRLTVV.

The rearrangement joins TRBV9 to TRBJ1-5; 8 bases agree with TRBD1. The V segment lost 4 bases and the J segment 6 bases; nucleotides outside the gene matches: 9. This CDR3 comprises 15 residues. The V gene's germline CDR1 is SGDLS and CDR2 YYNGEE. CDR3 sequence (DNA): TGTGCCAGCAGCTCCTCGGACAGGGAGAGTCAGCCCCAGCATTTT. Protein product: CASSSSDRESQPQHF. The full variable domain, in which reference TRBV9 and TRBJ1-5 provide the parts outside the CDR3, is DSGVTQTPKHLITATGQRVTLRCSPRSGDLSVYWYQQSLDQGLQFLIQYYNGEERAKGNILERFSAQQFPDLHSELNLSSLELGDSALYFCASSSSDRESQPQHFGDGTRLSIL.

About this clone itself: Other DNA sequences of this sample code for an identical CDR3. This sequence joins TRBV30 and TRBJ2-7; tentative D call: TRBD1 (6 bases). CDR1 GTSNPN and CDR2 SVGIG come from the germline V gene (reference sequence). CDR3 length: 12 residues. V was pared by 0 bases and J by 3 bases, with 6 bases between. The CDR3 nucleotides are TGTGCCTGGAGTGTAGGGGGCTACGAGCAGTACTTC. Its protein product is CAWSVGGYEQYF.

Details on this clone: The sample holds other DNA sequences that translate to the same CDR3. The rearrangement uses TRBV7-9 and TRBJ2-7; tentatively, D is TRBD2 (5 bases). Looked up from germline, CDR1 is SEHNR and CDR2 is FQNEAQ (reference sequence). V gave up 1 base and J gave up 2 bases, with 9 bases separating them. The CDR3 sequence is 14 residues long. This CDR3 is CASSLGAGAYEQYF. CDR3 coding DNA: TGTGCCAGCAGCTTAGGGGCCGGGGCCTACGAGCAGTACTTC.

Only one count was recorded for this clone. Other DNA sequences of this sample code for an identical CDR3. DNA for the CDR3: TGTGCCAGCAGGCGACAGGGGAACACTGAAGCTTTCTTT. This gives the protein CASRRQGNTEAFF. The J gene is TRBJ1-1, the V gene TRBV2; 7 bases agree with TRBD1. J was trimmed by 1 base and V by 6 bases; bases with no gene match: 2. Germline CDR1 and CDR2: SNHLY and FYNNEI. The CDR3 extends over 13 amino acids.

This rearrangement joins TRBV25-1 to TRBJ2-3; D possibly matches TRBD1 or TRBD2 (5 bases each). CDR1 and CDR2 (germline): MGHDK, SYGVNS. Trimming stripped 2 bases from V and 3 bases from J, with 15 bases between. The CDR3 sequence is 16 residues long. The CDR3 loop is CASSEQRGPRTDTQYF. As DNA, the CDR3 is TGTGCCAGCAGTGAACAAAGGGGACCACGAACAGATACGCAGTATTTT.

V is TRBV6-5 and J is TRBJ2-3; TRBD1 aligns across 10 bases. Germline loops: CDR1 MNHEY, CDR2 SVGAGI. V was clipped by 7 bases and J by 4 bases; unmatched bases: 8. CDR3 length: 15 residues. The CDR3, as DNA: TGTGCCAGCAAACCGGACAGGGGGATTTCAGATACGCAGTATTTT. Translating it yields CASKPDRGISDTQYF.

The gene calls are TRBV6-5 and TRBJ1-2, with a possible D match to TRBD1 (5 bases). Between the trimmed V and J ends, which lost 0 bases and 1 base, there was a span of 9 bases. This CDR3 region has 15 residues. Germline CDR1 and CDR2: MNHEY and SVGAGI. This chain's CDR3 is CASSYSGTDNYGYTF. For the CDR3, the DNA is TGTGCCAGCAGTTACTCGGGGACGGATAACTATGGCTACACCTTC.

The DNA of the CDR3 is TGTGCCAGCAGCCAAGAAGGGACAGCTAACTATGGCTACACCTTC. Its protein product is CASSQEGTANYGYTF. The chain recombines TRBV4-2 with TRBJ1-2, with TRBD1 matching 7 bases. The germline V gene has CDR1 LGHNA and CDR2 YNFKEQ. The CDR3 spans 15 residues. The junction had 1 base not matched to a gene; V was cut back by 0 bases and J by 0 bases.